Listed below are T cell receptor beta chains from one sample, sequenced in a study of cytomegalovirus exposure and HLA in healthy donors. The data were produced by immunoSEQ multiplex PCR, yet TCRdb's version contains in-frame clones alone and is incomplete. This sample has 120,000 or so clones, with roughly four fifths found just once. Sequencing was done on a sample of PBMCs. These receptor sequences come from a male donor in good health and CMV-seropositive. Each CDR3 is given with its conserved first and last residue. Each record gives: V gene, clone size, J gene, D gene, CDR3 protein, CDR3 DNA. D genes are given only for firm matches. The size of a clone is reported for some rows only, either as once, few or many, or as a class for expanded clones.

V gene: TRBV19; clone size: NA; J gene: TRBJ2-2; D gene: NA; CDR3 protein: CASSPGAGELFF; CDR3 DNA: TGTGCCAGTAGCCCGGGAGCCGGGGAGCTGTTTTTT
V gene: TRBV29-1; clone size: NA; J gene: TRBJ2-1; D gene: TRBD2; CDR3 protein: CSVALADSYNEQFF; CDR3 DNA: TGCAGCGTTGCTCTAGCGGACTCCTACAATGAGCAGTTCTTC
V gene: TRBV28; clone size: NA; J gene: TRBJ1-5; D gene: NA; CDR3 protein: CASSSRGGYNQPQHF; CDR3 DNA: TGTGCCAGCAGTTCCCGGGGTGGGTACAATCAGCCCCAGCATTTT
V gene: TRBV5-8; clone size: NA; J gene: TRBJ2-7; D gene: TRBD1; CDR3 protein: CASSLIGTVPLEQYF; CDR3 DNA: TGTGCCAGCAGCCTTATTGGGACAGTTCCTTTAGAGCAGTACTTC
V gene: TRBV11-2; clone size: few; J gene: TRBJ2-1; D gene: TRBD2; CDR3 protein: CASSLLAGVYNEQFF; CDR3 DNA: TGTGCCAGCAGCTTACTAGCGGGAGTCTACAATGAGCAGTTCTTC
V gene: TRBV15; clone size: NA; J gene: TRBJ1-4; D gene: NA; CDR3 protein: CATSRVLRVEEKLFF; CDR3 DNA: TGTGCCACCAGCAGAGTCCTCAGGGTAGAAGAAAAACTGTTTTTT
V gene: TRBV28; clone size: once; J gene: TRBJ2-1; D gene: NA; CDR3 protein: CALRGVGNEQFF; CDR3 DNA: TGTGCCCTCCGGGGTGTTGGCAATGAGCAGTTCTTC
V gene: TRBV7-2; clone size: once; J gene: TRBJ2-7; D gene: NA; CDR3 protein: CASRLNAGEGYEQYF; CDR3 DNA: TGTGCCAGCAGACTTAATGCAGGGGAAGGGTACGAGCAGTACTTC
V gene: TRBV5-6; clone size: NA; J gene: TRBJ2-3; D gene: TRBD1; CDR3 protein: CASSPRRDRATDTQYF; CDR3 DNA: TGTGCCAGCAGCCCCCGCCGGGACAGGGCTACAGATACGCAGTATTTT
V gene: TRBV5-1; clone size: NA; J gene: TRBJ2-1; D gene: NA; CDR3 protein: CASSLARGAYNEQFF; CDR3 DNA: TGCGCCAGCAGCTTGGCCAGGGGGGCCTACAATGAGCAGTTCTTC
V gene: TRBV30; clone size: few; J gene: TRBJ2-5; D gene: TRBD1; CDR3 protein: CAWRTGGIKETQYF; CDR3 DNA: TGTGCCTGGAGGACAGGGGGAATAAAAGAGACCCAGTACTTC
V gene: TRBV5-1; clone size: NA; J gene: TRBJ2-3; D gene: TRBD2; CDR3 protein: CASSPMLAGGSDTQYF; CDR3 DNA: TGCGCCAGCAGCCCAATGCTAGCGGGAGGGTCAGATACGCAGTATTTT
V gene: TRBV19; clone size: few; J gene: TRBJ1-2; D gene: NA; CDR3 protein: CASSHPDRTYGYTF; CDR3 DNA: TGTGCCAGTAGTCACCCGGACAGAACCTATGGCTACACCTTC
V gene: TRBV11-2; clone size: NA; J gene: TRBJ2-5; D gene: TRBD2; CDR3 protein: CASKGLAGRQETQYF; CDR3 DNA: TGTGCCAGCAAAGGACTAGCGGGAAGACAAGAGACCCAGTACTTC
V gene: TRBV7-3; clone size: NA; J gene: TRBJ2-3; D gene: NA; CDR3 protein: CASSGETDTQYF; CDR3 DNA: TGTGCCAGCAGCGGTGAGACAGATACGCAGTATTTT
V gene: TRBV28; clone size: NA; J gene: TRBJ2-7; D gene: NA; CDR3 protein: CATAGSTKEYF; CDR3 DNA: TGTGCCACAGCGGGTTCGACGAAGGAGTACTTC
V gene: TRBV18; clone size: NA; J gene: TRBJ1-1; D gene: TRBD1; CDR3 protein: CASSPRQGQGTEAFF; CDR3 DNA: TGTGCCAGCTCACCAAGACAGGGGCAGGGGACTGAAGCTTTCTTT
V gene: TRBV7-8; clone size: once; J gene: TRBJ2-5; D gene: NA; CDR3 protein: CASSSVEGETQYF; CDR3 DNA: TGTGCCAGCAGCTCCGTGGAGGGAGAGACCCAGTACTTC
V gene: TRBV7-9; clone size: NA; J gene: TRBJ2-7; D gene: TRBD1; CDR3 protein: CASSFDRGWDEQYF; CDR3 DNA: TGTGCCAGCAGCTTCGACAGGGGATGGGACGAGCAGTACTTC
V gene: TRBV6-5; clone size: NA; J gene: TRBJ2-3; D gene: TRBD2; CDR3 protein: CASSYSKAGGLDTQYF; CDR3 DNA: TGTGCCAGCAGTTACTCGAAGGCGGGAGGGCTAGATACGCAGTATTTT
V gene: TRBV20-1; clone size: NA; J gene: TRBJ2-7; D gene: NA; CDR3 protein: CRRRCRYEQYF; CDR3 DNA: TGCAGGCGACGGTGCAGGTACGAGCAGTACTTC
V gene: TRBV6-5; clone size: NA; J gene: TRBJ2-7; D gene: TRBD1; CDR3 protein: CASSYTDRAYEQYF; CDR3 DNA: TGTGCCAGCAGTTACACCGACAGGGCCTACGAGCAGTACTTC